The following is a TCR beta chain sequence with its context. The antigen is unknown. Only newly diagnosed hyperthyroidism patients aged 18 to 65, with under 2 months' duration, were enrolled. The PBMCs originated from over 9 ml of fresh peripheral blood. TCR beta CDR3 regions were amplified from RNA transcripts. A first-round RT-PCR used HTBI primers, followed by a second-round multiplex PCR. Each CDR3 protein is one row after TCRdb ran MiXCR on the multiplex PCR reads. The repertoire holds 24,000 or so distinct CDR3 sequences, with less than 50% as singletons. This sample was included in a study of Graves' ophthalmopathy and Graves' hyperthyroidism. General study results and limits: The model achieved about 70% sensitivity and roughly 72% specificity for ophthalmopathy progression. Ophthalmopathy cases were distinguished from stable hyperthyroidism by a 13-signature model, reaching over 85% sensitivity and roughly 81% specificity.

From germline, CDR1 is SNHLY and CDR2 FYNNEI. This CDR3 has 16 residues. The ends were cut back, 5 bases at V and 2 bases at J, with 16 bases in the middle. This receptor was obtained from an adult woman with stable Graves' hyperthyroidism. The chain links TRBV2 to TRBJ2-1; D may be TRBD2 (6 bases). The sample consisted of peripheral blood. CDR3 coding DNA: TGTGCCAGCAGTCAAGAGGACTACCAAACCTACAATGAGCAGTTCTTC. This sequence encodes CASSQEDYQTYNEQFF.